The clone carrying this T cell receptor (beta chain) was seen only a few times. No antigen is known for it. This sample was included in a study of CD8+ T cells in alopecia areata. The treatment was: oral pan-JAK inhibitor, 5-10 mg twice daily. The study's findings and limits: Scalp sequencing captures resident alphabeta T cells of normal skin too.

Once RNA had been extracted, it was reverse transcribed into cDNA to act as the sequencing template. TCRdb's copy holds only in-frame clones and misses some; the assay was immunoSEQ multiplex PCR. The top ten clones hold roughly 13% of a sample with 120,000 to 150,000 clones, 86% of them seen once. The TCR comes from a human donor with alopecia areata. The sample here was CD8+ T cells sorted from blood, taken at week 4, from a patient treated with tofacitinib.

The CDR3 bases are TGTGCCAGCAGTGAATATAGCTCCTACAATGAGCAGTTCTTC. Translated: CASSEYSSYNEQFF. The chain recombines TRBV25-1 with TRBJ2-1; D gene uncertain. CDR3 size: 14 residues. Per germline, CDR1 MGHDK and CDR2 SYGVNS. Trimming cost V 0 bases and J 0 bases, with 3 bases left between them.